Below are 26 T cell receptor beta chains sequenced from a single sample in a study of long-term antiretroviral therapy in people with HIV. Assay version v3.0 of immunoSEQ was used, and it was run at survey level. Method: immunoSEQ multiplex PCR; TCRdb's copy keeps in-frame clones and lacks some. The sample includes 20,000 to 25,000 clones, approximately 82% of them seen just once. Sequenced material: unsorted PBMCs, taken 0.1 years before starting antiretroviral therapy. The receptors here all came from a man between 18 and 29 years old with HIV.

This clone came up a few times. The CDR3 loop is CASSPDLGFGYTF. In DNA, the CDR3 is TGTGCCAGCAGCCCCGACTTGGGGTTTGGCTACACCTTC. The chain has TRBV5-4 and TRBJ1-2, with D hard to call. The germline CDR1 and CDR2 sequences are SGHNT and YYREEE (reference sequence). Trimming took off 4 bases at V and 7 bases at J, with 14 bases between the two ends. This CDR3 contains 13 residues.

This sequence joins TRBV18 and TRBJ1-1; no clear D gene. Germline values: CDR1 KGHSH, CDR2 LQKENI. CDR3 size: 13 residues. The V and J ends lost 4 bases and 4 bases respectively, with 10 bases between them. The CDR3 sequence: CASSQREGTEAFF. As DNA, the CDR3 is TGTGCCAGCTCACAAAGGGAGGGCACTGAAGCTTTCTTT.

The DNA for the CDR3 is TGTGCCAGCGAGCCGGGACATCTCAGAGGCTACACCTTC. This translates into CASEPGHLRGYTF. The V gene is TRBV2, the J gene TRBJ1-2, with a weak D call TRBD1 (6 bases). The V gene lost 8 bases and the J gene lost 8 bases, with 18 bases spanning the gap. Germline lookup yields CDR1 SNHLY and CDR2 FYNNEI. The CDR3 length is 13 residues.

The CDR3 protein is CASSLDGGDGYTF. The DNA of the CDR3 is TGCGCCAGCAGCTTGGATGGGGGAGATGGCTACACCTTC. The J gene is TRBJ1-2, the V gene TRBV5-1, with D possibly being TRBD1 (5 bases). CDR3 length: 13 residues. V gave up 0 bases and J gave up 6 bases, with 9 bases separating them. Germline V lookup: CDR1 SGHRS, CDR2 YFSETQ. Full variable domain (remainder filled in from reference TRBV5-1 and TRBJ1-2): KAGVTQTPRYLIKTRGQQVTLSCSPISGHRSVSWYQQTPGQGLQFLFEYFSETQRNKGNFPGRFSGRQFSNSRSEMNVSTLELGDSALYLCASSLDGGDGYTFGSGTRLTVV.

The V and J genes are TRBV30 and TRBJ1-2, with 7 bases fitting TRBD1. J was trimmed by 4 bases and V by 1 base; bases with no gene match: 3. The CDR3 contains 13 residues. Germline V gene data show CDR1 as GTSNPN and CDR2 as SVGIG (reference sequence). DNA for the CDR3: TGTGCCTGGAGTGGACAGGGCCCCTATGGCTACACCTTC. Protein sequence: CAWSGQGPYGYTF.

The J gene is TRBJ2-1, the V gene TRBV4-1; 9 bases map to TRBD2. The CDR3 covers 14 residues. Looked up from germline, CDR1 is MGHRA and CDR2 is YSYEKL. V lost 0 bases and J lost 9; bases outside the gene matches: 3. The CDR3 protein is CASSQDAGGPEQFF. The CDR3 coding sequence is TGCGCCAGCAGCCAAGATGCGGGGGGGCCTGAGCAGTTCTTC.

The chain joins TRBV27 to TRBJ2-6; D uncertain. Trimming cost V 6 bases and J 0 bases, with 6 bases left between them. This CDR3 spans 14 amino acids. Germline values: CDR1 MNHEY, CDR2 SMNVEV (reference sequence). DNA for the CDR3: TGTGCCAGCAGGAACAGCTCTGGGGCCAACGTCCTGACTTTC. Its translation: CASRNSSGANVLTF.

The chain has TRBV6-6 and TRBJ2-2; D is undetermined. The V and J ends lost 9 bases and 0 bases respectively, with 8 bases between them. The germline V gene has CDR1 MNHNY and CDR2 SVGAGI (reference sequence). The CDR3 length is 13 residues. The CDR3 sequence is CASGESNTGELFF. The CDR3 nucleotides read TGTGCCAGTGGCGAATCGAACACCGGGGAGCTGTTTTTT.

The chain recombines TRBV27 with TRBJ2-2; 12 bases map to TRBD2. From germline, CDR1 is MNHEY and CDR2 SMNVEV (reference sequence). CDR3 length: 14 residues. V dropped 6 bases and J dropped 6; count of bases not matched to a gene: 2. CDR3 in DNA: TGTGCCAGCAGACGGACTAGCGGGGCCGGGGAGCTGTTTTTT. It codes for CASRRTSGAGELFF.

The chain is built from TRBV30 and TRBJ2-5; 8 bases align to TRBD1. Unmatched junction bases numbered 8, after V lost 7 bases and J lost 1 base. The CDR3 runs 14 residues. Germline values: CDR1 GTSNPN, CDR2 SVGIG (reference sequence). CDR3 region: CAYSSGQGQETQYF. The CDR3 DNA follows: TGTGCCTACTCGTCCGGACAGGGCCAAGAGACCCAGTACTTC.

The V gene is TRBV19, the J gene TRBJ2-1, with D perhaps TRBD1 (7 bases). With 3 bases removed from V and 4 bases from J, the gap between germline ends came to 19 bases. CDR1 LNHDA and CDR2 SQIVND come from the germline V gene (reference sequence). The CDR3 covers 17 residues. The CDR3, as DNA: TGTGCCAGTAGTATTACCACAGGGGACTTTAGGTACAATGAGCAGTTCTTC. It translates to CASSITTGDFRYNEQFF.

CDR3 amino acids: CASSPWGLADQETQYF. The CDR3 DNA is TGTGCCAGCAGCCCATGGGGACTAGCGGACCAAGAGACCCAGTACTTC. The V and J genes are TRBV7-2 and TRBJ2-5; 11 nucleotides match TRBD2. The CDR3 runs 16 residues. Germline assignment: CDR1 SGHTA and CDR2 FQGNSA. Trimming took 5 bases from V and 0 from J; bases not matched to a gene: 5.

The DNA for the CDR3 is TGTGCCAGTAGTCCCTATGACCAAGCTGACGAGCAGTACTTC. Protein: CASSPYDQADEQYF. The J gene is TRBJ2-7, the V gene TRBV19; D is ambiguous. Germline loops: CDR1 LNHDA, CDR2 SQIVND (reference sequence). The V end lost 5 bases, the J end lost 5 bases, and 16 bases lay between the germline ends. This CDR3 comprises 14 residues.

This clone was counted a single time. The chain links TRBV5-4 to TRBJ2-7, with 7 positions matching TRBD1. This CDR3 is 17 amino acids long. J lost 5 bases, V lost 4 bases, and 18 bases had no gene match. Germline loops: CDR1 SGHNT, CDR2 YYREEE (reference sequence). This CDR3 is CASSGTTETGPLDEQYF. The CDR3 DNA sequence: TGTGCCAGCAGCGGTACGACCGAGACAGGGCCCTTGGACGAGCAGTACTTC.

The V call is TRBV18, the J call TRBJ1-1; D not certain. The germline V gene has CDR1 KGHSH and CDR2 LQKENI. The CDR3 covers 13 residues. Between the trimmed V and J ends, which lost 4 bases and 6 bases, there was a span of 12 bases. CDR3 nucleotides: TGTGCCAGCTCACAGGGAAGAGTCCCTGAAGCTTTCTTT. Its protein product is CASSQGRVPEAFF.

The CDR3 DNA reads TGCGCCAGCAGCGCGTACACAGATACGCAGTATTTT. It specifies CASSAYTDTQYF. The chain combines TRBV5-1 with TRBJ2-3, with D hard to call. The V end lost 4 bases, the J end lost 2 bases, and 5 bases lay between the germline ends. The germline gives CDR1 SGHRS, CDR2 YFSETQ. CDR3 length equals 12 residues.

This clone appeared a few times. One end of the junction fails to match germline, which may point to a read error. CDR3 in amino acids: CASSLVGAFPLF. The CDR3 coding sequence is TGTGCCAGCAGCTTAGTTGGGGCATTCCCCCTCTTC. V is TRBV7-9 and J is TRBJ1-2; maybe TRBD1 (5 bases). Germline lookup yields CDR1 SEHNR and CDR2 FQNEAQ (reference sequence). The CDR3 has 12 amino acids.

This clone was seen a single time. The rearrangement links TRBV7-9 to TRBJ2-3; 8 bases are shared with TRBD2. The CDR3 covers 17 residues. Germline values: CDR1 SEHNR, CDR2 FQNEAQ (reference sequence). Unmatched junction bases numbered 10, after V lost 2 bases and J lost 3 bases. CDR3 residues: CASSLPRAGVETDTQYF. In nucleotides, the CDR3 is TGTGCCAGCAGCTTACCCAGAGCGGGAGTGGAGACAGATACGCAGTATTTT.

The V gene is TRBV9, the J gene TRBJ2-7, with TRBD1 matching 10 bases. Germline values: CDR1 SGDLS, CDR2 YYNGEE. The V and J ends lost 3 bases and 5 bases, in that order; junction bases with no gene match: 14. The CDR3 spans 17 residues. CDR3 nucleotides: TGTGCCAGCAGCGCCTCATTCGGGGACAGGGGATCCCACGAGCAGTACTTC. This codes for CASSASFGDRGSHEQYF.

V usage is TRBV9 and J usage is TRBJ2-1; D not certain. V was trimmed by 4 bases and J by 7 bases, leaving 9 bases between them. The CDR3 is 12 residues long. Germline CDR1 SGDLS, CDR2 YYNGEE. Here the CDR3 reads CASSPRPNEQFF. The CDR3 nucleotides read TGTGCCAGCAGCCCCCGACCAAATGAGCAGTTCTTC. The full variable domain, in which reference TRBV9 and TRBJ2-1 provide the parts outside the CDR3, is DSGVTQTPKHLITATGQRVTLRCSPRSGDLSVYWYQQSLDQGLQFLIQYYNGEERAKGNILERFSAQQFPDLHSELNLSSLELGDSALYFCASSPRPNEQFFGPGTRLTVL.

This chain links TRBV9 with TRBJ2-7; D possibly corresponds to TRBD2 (6 bases). The V gene lost 2 bases and the J gene lost 7 bases, with 16 bases spanning the gap. Per the germline V gene, CDR1 is SGDLS and CDR2 is YYNGEE. This CDR3 is built from 14 residues. DNA for the CDR3: TGTGCCAGCAGCGTTGGCGGCCTTGGGACTGAGCAGTACTTC. Amino acid sequence: CASSVGGLGTEQYF.

The J gene is TRBJ1-2, the V gene TRBV15; tentatively, D is TRBD1 (6 bases). Germline CDR1 and CDR2: LNHNV and YYDKDF (reference sequence). CDR3 length equals 17 residues. V lost 0 bases and J lost 2, with 16 bases in between. Written as DNA, the CDR3 is TGTGCCACCAGCAGAGATAGGGGGGGAACTGCGAACTATGGCTACACCTTC. Its protein product is CATSRDRGGTANYGYTF.

This sequence joins TRBV14 and TRBJ2-1; 7 bases agree with TRBD2. The length of the CDR3 is 15 residues. Germline V CDR1 and CDR2: SGHDN, FVKESK. V trimming: 4 bases; J trimming: 5 bases; junction bases outside the gene matches: 8. The CDR3 DNA is TGTGCCAGCAGCCTTAGCGGGTTTGCCCACAATGAGCAGTTCTTC. Translating gives CASSLSGFAHNEQFF.

This chain uses TRBV30 with TRBJ1-2; D possibly corresponds to TRBD1 (6 bases). V was trimmed by 0 bases and J by 6 bases, leaving 8 bases between them. The CDR3 covers 12 residues. Per germline, CDR1 GTSNPN and CDR2 SVGIG (reference sequence). Here the CDR3 DNA reads TGTGCCTGGAGTGTCAGGGGAGATGGCTACACCTTC. Its protein is CAWSVRGDGYTF. Full variable domain (missing parts from reference TRBV30 and TRBJ1-2): SQTIHQWPATLVQPVGSPLSLECTVEGTSNPNLYWYRQAAGRGLQLLFYSVGIGQISSEVPQNLSASRPQDRQFILSSKKLLLSDSGFYLCAWSVRGDGYTFGSGTRLTVV.

This sequence joins TRBV19 and TRBJ2-4, with 9 bases lining up with TRBD1. With V trimmed by 5 bases and J by 7 bases, 3 bases remained unmatched. The CDR3 extends over 13 amino acids. Germline assignment: CDR1 LNHDA and CDR2 SQIVND (reference sequence). For the CDR3, the DNA is TGTGCCAGTAGTGTACAGGGGGCGAACATTCAGTACTTC. Residues: CASSVQGANIQYF.

V gene TRBV19 combines with J gene TRBJ1-2; D possibly corresponds to TRBD1 (6 bases). V gave up 6 bases and J gave up 1 base, with 18 bases separating them. This CDR3 has 16 residues. Germline V gives CDR1 LNHDA, CDR2 SQIVND (reference sequence). DNA of the CDR3: TGTGCCAGTAGGGGGAGCACAGGGTCTCGTAACTATGGCTACACCTTC. Translating it yields CASRGSTGSRNYGYTF.